This T cell receptor (beta chain) was recovered during a study of blood T cell repertoires in COVID-19. Original methodology: Reference gene primer amplification in the assay estimated nucleated cell counts. TCRdb's copy holds only in-frame clones and misses some; the assay was immunoSEQ multiplex PCR. Clonal size and the V and J genes are those of that table, whereas D and trimming came from the DNA. The data show roughly 280,000 clones, around four fifths seen once. The V gene's germline CDR1 is SGHTA and CDR2 FQGNSA. The CDR3 loop spans 16 amino acids. With 2 bases removed from V and 2 bases from J, the gap between germline ends came to 13 bases.

This clonotype was obtained from a man between 60 and 75 years old with acute or convalescent COVID-19. The sequenced sample was peripheral blood. This chain links TRBV7-2 with TRBJ2-1, with D possibly TRBD2 on 6 matching bases. CDR3 nucleotides: TGTGCCAGCAGCTTACGGAGCGGAGGGGCCTACAATGAGCAGTTCTTC. It encodes CASSLRSGGAYNEQFF.